The present T cell receptor beta chain was sequenced within a study of molecular identifiers for immune sequencing clone quantification. TCRdb called the PCR reads again in MiXCR, with one record for every CDR3 protein. The sample includes around 300,000 distinct CDR3 sequences, roughly 23% seen only once; the top ten take about 0.71%. J was trimmed by 4 bases and V by 0 bases; bases with no gene match: 2. CDR3 size: 13 residues. The germline V gene has CDR1 DFQATT and CDR2 SNEGSKA (reference sequence). In its sample, this clonotype was seen many times. Input material: naive CD8+ T cells from blood, with Jurkat cell RNA spiked in. Subset here: FACS-sorted CD8+CD4-CCR7+CD45RA+ naive T cells. The chain couples TRBV20-1 to TRBJ1-2, with 7 bases aligning to TRBD1. The receptor was isolated from a human donor in good health. Some libraries in this study had Jurkat cell RNA spiked in. CDR3 protein: CSAREQGFYGYTF. DNA of the CDR3: TGCAGTGCTAGAGAACAGGGGTTCTATGGCTACACCTTC.